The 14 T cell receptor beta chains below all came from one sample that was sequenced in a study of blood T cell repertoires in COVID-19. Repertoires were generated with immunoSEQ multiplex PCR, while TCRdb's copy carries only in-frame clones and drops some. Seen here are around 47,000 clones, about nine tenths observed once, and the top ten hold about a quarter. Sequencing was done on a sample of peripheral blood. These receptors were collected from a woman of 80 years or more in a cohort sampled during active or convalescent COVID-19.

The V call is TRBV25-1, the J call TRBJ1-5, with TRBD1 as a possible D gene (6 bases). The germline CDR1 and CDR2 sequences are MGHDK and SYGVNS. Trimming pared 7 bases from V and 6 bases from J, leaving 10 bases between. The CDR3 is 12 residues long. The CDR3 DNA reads TGTGCCAGCAACAGGGTGTCTCAGCCCCAGCATTTT. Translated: CASNRVSQPQHF.

CDR3 amino acids: CSVLSGQGFRTDTQYF. In DNA, the CDR3 is TGCAGCGTTCTCTCGGGACAGGGCTTTAGGACAGATACGCAGTATTTT. The J gene is TRBJ2-3, the V gene TRBV29-1; 9 bases agree with TRBD1. V dropped 5 bases and J dropped 3; count of bases not matched to a gene: 12. The length of the CDR3 is 16 residues. From germline, CDR1 is SQVTM and CDR2 ANQGSEA.

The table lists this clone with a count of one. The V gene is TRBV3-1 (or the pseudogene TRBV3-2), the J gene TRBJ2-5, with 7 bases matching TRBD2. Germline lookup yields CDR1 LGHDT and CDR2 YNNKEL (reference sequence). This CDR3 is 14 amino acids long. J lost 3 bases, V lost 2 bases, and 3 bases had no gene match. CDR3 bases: TGTGCCAGCAGCCAAACTAGCGCCAAAGAGACCCAGTACTTC. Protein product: CASSQTSAKETQYF.

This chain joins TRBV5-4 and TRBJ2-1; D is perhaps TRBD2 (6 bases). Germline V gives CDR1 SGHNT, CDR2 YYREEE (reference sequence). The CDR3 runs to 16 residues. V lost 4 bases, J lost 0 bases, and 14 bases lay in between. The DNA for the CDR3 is TGTGCCAGCAGCCGTAGCGGCCCAAGCTCCTACAATGAGCAGTTCTTC. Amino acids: CASSRSGPSSYNEQFF.

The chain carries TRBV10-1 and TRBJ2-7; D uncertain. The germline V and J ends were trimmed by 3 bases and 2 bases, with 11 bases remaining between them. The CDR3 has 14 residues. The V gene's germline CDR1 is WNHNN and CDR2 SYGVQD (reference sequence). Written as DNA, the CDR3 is TGCGCCAGCAGTGAAGCCCGGAGAACCTACGAGCAGTACTTC. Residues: CASSEARRTYEQYF.

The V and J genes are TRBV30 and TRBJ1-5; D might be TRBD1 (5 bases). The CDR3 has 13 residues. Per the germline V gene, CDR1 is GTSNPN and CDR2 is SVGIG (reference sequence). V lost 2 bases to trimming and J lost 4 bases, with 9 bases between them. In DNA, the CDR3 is TGTGCCTGGAGTTACCAGGGTAATCAGCCCCAGCATTTT. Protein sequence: CAWSYQGNQPQHF.

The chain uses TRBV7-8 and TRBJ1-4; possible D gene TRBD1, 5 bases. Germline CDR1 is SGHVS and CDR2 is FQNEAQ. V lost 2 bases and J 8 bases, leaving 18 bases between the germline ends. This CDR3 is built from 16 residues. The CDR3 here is CASSLTSGMIREKLFF. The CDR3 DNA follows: TGTGCCAGCAGCTTAACTTCAGGGATGATACGGGAAAAACTGTTTTTT. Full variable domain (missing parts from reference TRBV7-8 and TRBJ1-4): GAGVSQSPRYKVAKRGQDVALRCDPISGHVSLFWYQQALGQGPEFLTYFQNEAQLDKSGLPSDRFFAERPEGSVSTLKIQRTQQEDSAVYLCASSLTSGMIREKLFFGSGTQLSVL.

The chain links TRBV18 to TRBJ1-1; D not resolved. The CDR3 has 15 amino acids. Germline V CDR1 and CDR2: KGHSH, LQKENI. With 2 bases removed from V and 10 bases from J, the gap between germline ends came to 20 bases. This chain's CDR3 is CASSPDTQVGRGAFF. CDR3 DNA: TGTGCCAGCTCACCAGATACCCAGGTGGGTCGTGGAGCTTTCTTT.

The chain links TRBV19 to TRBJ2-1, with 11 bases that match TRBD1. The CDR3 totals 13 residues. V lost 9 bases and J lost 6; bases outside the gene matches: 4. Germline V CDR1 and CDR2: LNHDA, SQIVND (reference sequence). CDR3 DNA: TGTGCCAGCGGGACAGGGGGTATCAATGAGCAGTTCTTC. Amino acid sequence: CASGTGGINEQFF.

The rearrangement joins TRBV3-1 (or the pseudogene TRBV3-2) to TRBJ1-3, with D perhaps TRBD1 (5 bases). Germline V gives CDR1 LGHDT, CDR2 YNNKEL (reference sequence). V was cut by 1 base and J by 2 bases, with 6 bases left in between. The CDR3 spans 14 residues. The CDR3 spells CASSQVGAGNTIYF. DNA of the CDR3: TGTGCCAGCAGCCAAGTAGGGGCTGGAAACACCATATATTTT.

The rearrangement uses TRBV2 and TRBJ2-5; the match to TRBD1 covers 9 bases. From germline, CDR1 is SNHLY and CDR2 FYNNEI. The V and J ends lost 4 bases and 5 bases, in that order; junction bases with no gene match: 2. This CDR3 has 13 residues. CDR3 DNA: TGTGCCAGCAGTGGACAGGGGGGCGAGACCCAGTACTTC. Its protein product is CASSGQGGETQYF.

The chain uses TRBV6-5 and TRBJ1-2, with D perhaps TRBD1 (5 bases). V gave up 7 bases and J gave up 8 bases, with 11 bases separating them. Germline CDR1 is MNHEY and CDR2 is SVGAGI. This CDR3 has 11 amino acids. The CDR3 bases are TGTGCCAGCACCGGCGGGGCAGGCTACACCTTC. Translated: CASTGGAGYTF.

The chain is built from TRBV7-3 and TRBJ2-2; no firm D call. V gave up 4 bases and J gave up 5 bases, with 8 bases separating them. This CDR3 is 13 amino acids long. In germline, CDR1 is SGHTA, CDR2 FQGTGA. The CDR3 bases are TGTGCCAGCAGCTCGAGTTGGACCGGGGAGCTGTTTTTT. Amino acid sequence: CASSSSWTGELFF. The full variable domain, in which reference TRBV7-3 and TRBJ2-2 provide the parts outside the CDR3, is GAGVSQTPSNKVTEKGKYVELRCDPISGHTALYWYRQSLGQGPEFLIYFQGTGAADDSGLPNDRFFAVRPEGSVSTLKIQRTERGDSAVYLCASSSSWTGELFFGEGSRLTVL.

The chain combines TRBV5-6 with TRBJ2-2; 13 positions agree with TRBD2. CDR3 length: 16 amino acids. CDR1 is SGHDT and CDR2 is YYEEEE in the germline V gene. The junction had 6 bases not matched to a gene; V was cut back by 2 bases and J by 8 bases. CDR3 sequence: CASSFGLAGEAGELFF. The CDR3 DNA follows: TGTGCCAGCAGCTTCGGACTAGCGGGAGAAGCAGGGGAGCTGTTTTTT.